This entry lists 15 T cell receptor beta chains sequenced from one sample in a study of blood T cells in healthy people across ages. PCR was performed a second time for roughly 7 to 12 cycles using a sample-barcoded 5' primer and a J-beta primer mix. One entry per CDR3 protein, called by TCRdb with MiXCR from the 5' RACE reads. The sample contains approximately 810,000 distinct CDR3 sequences, 25% to 30% of which appear only once. Sequencing was carried out using blood. These receptors were obtained from a woman older than 75 in good health.

Turning to this clonotype: One end of the junction varies from germline; a read error may be responsible. The J gene is TRBJ2-1, the V gene TRBV28, with D possibly TRBD1 on 5 matching bases. Germline V gene sequence: CDR1 MDHEN, CDR2 SYDVKM. The CDR3 runs 11 residues. CDR3 coding DNA: TGTGCCAGCAGTTCAGGACAACCCCCCCTCTTC. Encoded protein: CASSSGQPPLF.

At least ten counts were recorded for this clonotype. The chain has TRBV20-1 and TRBJ1-1; D remains ambiguous. This CDR3 spans 13 amino acids. Germline V gene lookup returns CDR1 DFQATT and CDR2 SNEGSKA (reference sequence). The V gene lost 5 bases and the J gene lost 0 bases, with 10 bases spanning the gap. The CDR3 sequence is CSAFRVLNTEAFF. CDR3 coding DNA: TGCAGTGCTTTCCGGGTCTTGAACACTGAAGCTTTCTTT.

This clonotype appeared many times. The genes are TRBV6-2 or TRBV6-3 and TRBJ1-2; D gene uncertain. The CDR3 spans 15 residues. The V gene lost 5 bases and the J gene lost 4 bases, with 17 bases spanning the gap. Germline assignment: CDR1 MNHEY and CDR2 SVGEGT. CDR3 nucleotides: TGTGCCAGCAGTCAACGCCGGGTCGCAATCTATGGCTACACCTTC. Translating gives CASSQRRVAIYGYTF.

The V gene is TRBV7-2, the J gene TRBJ2-1; no definite D call. Deletions cut 5 bases from V and 2 bases from J, with 13 bases between. This CDR3 has 15 amino acids. Germline V CDR1 and CDR2: SGHTA, FQGNSA. The CDR3 DNA sequence: TGTGCCAGCAGCCGGACGAGAGGAACCTACAATGAGCAGTTCTTC. Residues: CASSRTRGTYNEQFF. The whole variable domain, remainder taken from reference TRBV7-2 and TRBJ2-1, is GAGVSQSPSNKVTEKGKDVELRCDPISGHTALYWYRQSLGQGLEFLIYFQGNSAPDKSGLPSDRFSAERTGGSVSTLTIQRTQQEDSAVYLCASSRTRGTYNEQFFGPGTRLTVL.

This clonotype showed up many times. The chain joins TRBV5-1 to TRBJ1-3; D may be TRBD1 (5 bases). The CDR3 is 16 amino acids. CDR1 SGHRS and CDR2 YFSETQ come from the germline V gene. The germline V and J ends were trimmed by 6 bases and 0 bases, with 16 bases remaining between them. Here the CDR3 DNA reads TGCGCCAGCACCCCGACTGGGACGGGCTCTGGAAACACCATATATTTT. Amino acid sequence: CASTPTGTGSGNTIYF.

The V call is TRBV19, the J call TRBJ1-1, with D unresolved. Germline-derived CDR1 and CDR2 are LNHDA and SQIVND (reference sequence). CDR3 length: 12 amino acids. V lost 5 bases and J lost 2, with 6 bases in between. CDR3: CASSHINTEAFF. CDR3 bases: TGTGCCAGTAGTCATATCAACACTGAAGCTTTCTTT.

At least ten counts were recorded for this clonotype. The rearrangement uses TRBV25-1 and TRBJ1-5; D gene uncertain. Germline lookup yields CDR1 MGHDK and CDR2 SYGVNS. This CDR3 is built from 9 residues. The V end was cut by 4 bases, the J end by 10 bases, with 2 bases between. CDR3 DNA sequence: TGTGCCAGCAGTGGTCCCCAGCATTTT. Protein product: CASSGPQHF. Variable domain in full (rest from reference TRBV25-1 and TRBJ1-5): EADIYQTPRYLVIGTGKKITLECSQTMGHDKMYWYQQDPGMELHLIHYSYGVNSTEKGDLSSESTVSRIRTEHFPLTLESARPSHTSQYLCASSGPQHFGDGTRLSIL.

The sample holds many counts of this clonotype. This chain joins TRBV6-2 or TRBV6-3 and TRBJ2-5; 10 positions match TRBD2. J lost 2 bases, V lost 5 bases, and 5 bases had no gene match. The CDR3 contains 15 residues. In germline, CDR1 is MNHEY, CDR2 SVGEGT. In DNA form, the CDR3 reads TGTGCCAGCAGTACGGGACTAGCGTTACAAGAGACCCAGTACTTC. Its protein product is CASSTGLALQETQYF.

This clonotype was recorded at least ten times. The chain has TRBV6-2 or TRBV6-3 and TRBJ2-1; no clear D gene. Germline assignment: CDR1 MNHEY and CDR2 SVGEGT. V was pared by 5 bases and J by 9 bases, with 11 bases between. CDR3 size: 12 residues. CDR3 region: CASSVQSGEQFF. The CDR3 DNA reads as TGTGCCAGCAGTGTTCAGTCGGGTGAGCAGTTCTTC.

This clonotype appeared many times. The chain uses TRBV7-9 and TRBJ1-2, with 7 bases identical to TRBD1. Trimming removed 5 bases from V and 5 bases from J; junction bases left unmatched: 26. CDR3 length: 20 residues. The germline CDR1 and CDR2 sequences are SEHNR and FQNEAQ (reference sequence). For the CDR3, the DNA is TGTGCCAGCAGCCACGCCGCCATACAGGGGAAGAAAGGGGTGGCGTATGGCTACACCTTC. The encoded protein is CASSHAAIQGKKGVAYGYTF.

This clonotype was detected a few times. A much more abundant neighbour one base away suggests this may be a read error. This chain joins TRBV20-1 and TRBJ2-5; D uncertain. The CDR3 has 12 amino acids. The germline V gene encodes CDR1 DFQATT and CDR2 SNEGSKA (reference sequence). The CDR3 protein is CRARDYQETQYF. CDR3 nucleotide sequence: TGCAGGGCTAGAGATTACCAAGAGACCCAGTACTTC.

This clonotype was counted many times. J is TRBJ2-5 and V is TRBV6-5; D perhaps matches TRBD2 (6 bases). Per the germline V gene, CDR1 is MNHEY and CDR2 is SVGAGI. V was trimmed by 0 bases and J by 5 bases, leaving 10 bases between them. The CDR3 has 14 amino acids. The CDR3 DNA reads as TGTGCCAGCAGTTACTCAGGGGAGGTGGAGACCCAGTACTTC. This codes for CASSYSGEVETQYF.

This clonotype has only a few counts. This may arise from a read error, as a much more abundant clone is one base away. The V gene is TRBV5-6, the J gene TRBJ2-7; D gene ambiguous. Germline V gene lookup returns CDR1 SGHDT and CDR2 YYEEEE. V was trimmed by 3 bases and J by 3 bases, leaving 13 bases between them. The CDR3 runs 14 residues. In DNA form, the CDR3 reads TGTGCCAGCAGCTGGGCCTTGGAGAACTACGAGCAGTACTTC. This encodes CASSWALENYEQYF.

V usage is TRBV11-2 and J usage is TRBJ2-2; 8 nucleotides agree with TRBD1. The length of the CDR3 is 16 residues. Trimming cost V 5 bases and J 4 bases; bases outside gene matches: 9. Germline V gene lookup returns CDR1 SGHAT and CDR2 FQNNGV. In nucleotides, the CDR3 is TGTGCCAGCAGCACTCAGACAGGGGCAGGCACCGGGGAGCTGTTTTTT. Its translation is CASSTQTGAGTGELFF.

This clonotype was counted at least ten times. The rearrangement links TRBV6-1 to TRBJ1-4; 7 bases map to TRBD1. V trimming: 7 bases; J trimming: 2 bases; junction bases outside the gene matches: 13. The germline gives CDR1 MNHNS, CDR2 SASEGT. This CDR3 is built from 17 residues. The CDR3 coding sequence is TGTGCCAGCACCGGTTCACAGGGGCCGTACACTAATGAAAAACTGTTTTTT. Its translation is CASTGSQGPYTNEKLFF.